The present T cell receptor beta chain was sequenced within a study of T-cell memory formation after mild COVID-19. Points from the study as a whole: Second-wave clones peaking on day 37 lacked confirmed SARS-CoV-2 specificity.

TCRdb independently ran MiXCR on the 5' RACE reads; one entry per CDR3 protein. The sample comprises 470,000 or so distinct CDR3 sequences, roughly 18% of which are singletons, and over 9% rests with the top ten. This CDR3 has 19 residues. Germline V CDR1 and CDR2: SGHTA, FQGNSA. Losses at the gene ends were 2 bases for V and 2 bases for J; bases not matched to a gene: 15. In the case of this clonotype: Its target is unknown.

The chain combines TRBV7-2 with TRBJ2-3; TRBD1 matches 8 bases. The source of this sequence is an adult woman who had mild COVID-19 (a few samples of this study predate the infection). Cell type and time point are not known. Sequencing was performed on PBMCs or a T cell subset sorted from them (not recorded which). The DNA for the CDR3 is TGTGCCAGCAGCTTACCAAAAAAACGGACAGGGCCTTCCACAGATACGCAGTATTTT. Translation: CASSLPKKRTGPSTDTQYF.